This T cell receptor (beta chain) was sequenced during a study of blood T cell repertoires in COVID-19. Trimming cost V 5 bases and J 0 bases, with 11 bases left between them. Per germline, CDR1 SEHNR and CDR2 FQNEAQ (reference sequence). The CDR3 spans 15 residues. Produced via immunoSEQ multiplex PCR; TCRdb's table is partial and in-frame only. The profile shows about 120,000 clones, approximately 80% of them singletons. The chain couples TRBV7-9 to TRBJ1-3; D gene unclear. Sequencing was carried out using peripheral blood. This TCR derives from a human donor in a cohort sampled during active COVID-19. The CDR3 spells CASSGHAGSGNTIYF. The CDR3 coding sequence is TGTGCCAGCAGCGGCCACGCAGGCTCTGGAAACACCATATATTTT.